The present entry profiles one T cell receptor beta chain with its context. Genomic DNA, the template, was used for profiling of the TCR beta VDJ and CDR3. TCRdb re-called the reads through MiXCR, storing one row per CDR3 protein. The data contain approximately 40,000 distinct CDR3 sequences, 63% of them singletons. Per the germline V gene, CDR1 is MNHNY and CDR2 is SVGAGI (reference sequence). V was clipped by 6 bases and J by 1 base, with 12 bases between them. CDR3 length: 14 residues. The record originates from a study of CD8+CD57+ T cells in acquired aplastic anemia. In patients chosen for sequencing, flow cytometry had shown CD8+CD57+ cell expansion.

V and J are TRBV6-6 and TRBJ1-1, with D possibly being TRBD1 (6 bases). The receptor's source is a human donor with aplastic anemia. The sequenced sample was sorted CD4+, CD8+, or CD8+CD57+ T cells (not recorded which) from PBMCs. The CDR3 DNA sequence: TGTGCCAGCAGACAACAGGGAGAGAACACTGAAGCTTTCTTT. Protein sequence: CASRQQGENTEAFF.